This entry lists 15 T cell receptor beta chains sequenced from one sample in a study of T cell changes during pregnancy in multiple sclerosis. Assay used: immunoSEQ multiplex PCR; TCRdb lists only in-frame clones, some missing. The sample records about 100,000 clones, approximately 90% being singletons. Sample: peripheral blood, taken in the second trimester of pregnancy. These receptor sequences come from a female donor in good health, enrolled as a control in a pregnancy study.

The chain uses TRBV27 and TRBJ1-1; weak D call: TRBD1 (6 bases). The CDR3 is made up of 17 amino acids. Trimming left V 5 bases short and J 2 bases short, with 21 bases between. Germline V gene lookup returns CDR1 MNHEY and CDR2 SMNVEV (reference sequence). In DNA, the CDR3 is TGTGCCAGCAGTCCAATGCCGGGACATCGATCAAACACTGAAGCTTTCTTT. Translated, it gives CASSPMPGHRSNTEAFF.

J is TRBJ1-5 and V is TRBV18; no firm D call. CDR1 is KGHSH and CDR2 is LQKENI in the germline V gene. The CDR3 is 15 residues long. Trimming took off 3 bases at V and 3 bases at J, with 12 bases between the two ends. CDR3 sequence reads: CASSPTGNYNQPQHF. As DNA, the CDR3 is TGTGCCAGCTCACCGACCGGGAATTACAATCAGCCCCAGCATTTT.

This chain links TRBV5-1 with TRBJ2-7, with 9 bases aligning to TRBD1. The CDR3 sequence is 17 residues long. The J segment lost 0 bases and the V segment lost 2 bases, leaving 9 bases of the junction unmatched. CDR1 is SGHRS and CDR2 is YFSETQ in the germline V gene. The CDR3 sequence is CASSFPSGQGPSYEQYF. CDR3 DNA sequence: TGCGCCAGCAGCTTCCCTTCCGGACAGGGGCCCTCCTACGAGCAGTACTTC.

The rearrangement uses TRBV28 and TRBJ1-1; maybe TRBD1 (5 bases). CDR1 is MDHEN, CDR2 SYDVKM, per germline. There are 17 residues in the CDR3. The V and J ends lost 6 bases and 2 bases respectively, with 22 bases between them. CDR3 sequence (DNA): TGTGCCAGCAGCCCTACTTGGCTACAGGACACTAACACTGAAGCTTTCTTT. Residues: CASSPTWLQDTNTEAFF.

CDR3 sequence reads: CASMGASDTDTQYF. The CDR3 DNA reads as TGCGCCAGCATGGGGGCCAGCGACACAGATACGCAGTATTTT. The chain employs TRBV23-1 and TRBJ2-3; possibly TRBD1 for D (6 bases). TRBV23-1 is an ORF for which the function is uncertain. The CDR3 totals 14 residues. Trimming shortened V by 7 bases and J by 2 bases, and 13 bases separated the two germline ends.

The gene calls are TRBV6-5 and TRBJ1-6; D may be TRBD1 (6 bases). Germline lookup yields CDR1 MNHEY and CDR2 SVGAGI. V dropped 6 bases and J dropped 10 bases, with 16 bases sitting between them. The CDR3 runs to 14 residues. The CDR3 DNA reads TGTGCCAGCAGCTACAGGGATCGGGGATCACCCCTCCACTTT. Amino acids: CASSYRDRGSPLHF.

This chain connects TRBV10-1 to TRBJ2-1; perhaps TRBD2 as D (5 bases). CDR1 and CDR2 from the germline V gene are WNHNN and SYGVQD (reference sequence). The V end lost 7 bases, the J end lost 5 bases, and 15 bases lay between the germline ends. This CDR3 has 14 residues. CDR3 residues: CASKSGSLDNEQFF. The DNA for the CDR3 is TGCGCCAGCAAAAGTGGGAGTTTGGACAATGAGCAGTTCTTC.

In this sample, this clone turned up a few times. The CDR3 sequence: CASSPLRGNTEAFF. CDR3 sequence (DNA): TGTGCCAGCAGCCCCCTAAGGGGGAACACTGAAGCTTTCTTT. The rearrangement links TRBV11-2 to TRBJ1-1; the D gene is possibly TRBD1 (5 bases). The germline gives CDR1 SGHAT, CDR2 FQNNGV. This CDR3 has 14 amino acids. Trimming left V 5 bases short and J 1 base short, with 11 bases between.

The J gene is TRBJ2-3, the V gene TRBV5-6; tentative D call: TRBD1 (6 bases). The germline V gene encodes CDR1 SGHDT and CDR2 YYEEEE. The V end lost 3 bases, the J end lost 6 bases, and 8 bases lay between the germline ends. The CDR3 length is 12 residues. The chain's CDR3 is CASSWGPDTQYF. The CDR3 DNA is TGTGCCAGCAGCTGGGGGCCCGATACGCAGTATTTT.

V usage is TRBV18 and J usage is TRBJ2-2; weak D call: TRBD2 (5 bases). CDR1 and CDR2 from the germline V gene are KGHSH and LQKENI. This CDR3 region has 16 residues. V was shortened by 6 bases and J by 4 bases, with 18 bases between the two germline ends. CDR3 coding DNA: TGTGCCAGCTCCACCACGTCGGGGTCGGGCACCGGGGAGCTGTTTTTT. Protein: CASSTTSGSGTGELFF.

The J gene is TRBJ1-5, the V gene TRBV5-1, with D possibly TRBD1 on 5 matching bases. Germline CDR1 SGHRS, CDR2 YFSETQ. There are 15 residues in the CDR3. V was trimmed by 0 bases and J by 4 bases, leaving 11 bases between them. The CDR3 is CASSLEGSWNQPQHF. In DNA form, the CDR3 reads TGCGCCAGCAGCTTGGAGGGGTCATGGAATCAGCCCCAGCATTTT.

V usage is TRBV5-5 and J usage is TRBJ1-3, with D maybe TRBD1 (6 bases). The CDR3 contains 14 residues. Germline V CDR1 and CDR2: SGHKS, YYEKEE (reference sequence). The V end lost 3 bases, the J end lost 2 bases, and 9 bases lay between the germline ends. As DNA, the CDR3 is TGTGCCAGCAGCTGGTGGGGGCCTGGAAACACCATATATTTT. Protein product: CASSWWGPGNTIYF. Looking up the rest from reference TRBV5-5 and TRBJ1-3 gives the full variable domain: DAGVTQSPTHLIKTRGQQVTLRCSPISGHKSVSWYQQVLGQGPQFIFQYYEKEERGRGNFPDRFSARQFPNYSSELNVNALLLGDSALYLCASSWWGPGNTIYFGEGSWLTVV.

This clone was picked up one time. CDR3 DNA: TGTGCCAGCAGCTTAGCTGCCAGGGTCGGTCAGCCCCAGCATTTT. Translating it yields CASSLAARVGQPQHF. J is TRBJ1-5 and V is TRBV7-2, with D perhaps matching TRBD1 (5 bases). The V gene's germline CDR1 is SGHTA and CDR2 FQGNSA. The CDR3 consists of 15 residues. V was trimmed by 0 bases and J by 6 bases, leaving 12 bases between them.

This chain links TRBV7-9 with TRBJ1-3, with D unresolved. Trimming removed 3 bases from V and 4 bases from J, with 7 bases in between. CDR3 length: 13 amino acids. Germline CDR1 SEHNR, CDR2 FQNEAQ (reference sequence). Here the CDR3 reads CASSLGEGNTIYF. In DNA, the CDR3 is TGTGCCAGCAGCTTGGGAGAAGGAAACACCATATATTTT.

This chain links TRBV7-9 with TRBJ1-2, with TRBD1 matching over 8 bases. Germline assignment: CDR1 SEHNR and CDR2 FQNEAQ (reference sequence). The CDR3 runs to 15 residues. Germline trimming cut 0 bases from V and 5 bases from J; bases unmatched to any gene: 5. Here the CDR3 reads CASSLAQGASYGYTF. CDR3 in DNA: TGTGCCAGCAGCTTAGCCCAGGGGGCGTCTTATGGCTACACCTTC.